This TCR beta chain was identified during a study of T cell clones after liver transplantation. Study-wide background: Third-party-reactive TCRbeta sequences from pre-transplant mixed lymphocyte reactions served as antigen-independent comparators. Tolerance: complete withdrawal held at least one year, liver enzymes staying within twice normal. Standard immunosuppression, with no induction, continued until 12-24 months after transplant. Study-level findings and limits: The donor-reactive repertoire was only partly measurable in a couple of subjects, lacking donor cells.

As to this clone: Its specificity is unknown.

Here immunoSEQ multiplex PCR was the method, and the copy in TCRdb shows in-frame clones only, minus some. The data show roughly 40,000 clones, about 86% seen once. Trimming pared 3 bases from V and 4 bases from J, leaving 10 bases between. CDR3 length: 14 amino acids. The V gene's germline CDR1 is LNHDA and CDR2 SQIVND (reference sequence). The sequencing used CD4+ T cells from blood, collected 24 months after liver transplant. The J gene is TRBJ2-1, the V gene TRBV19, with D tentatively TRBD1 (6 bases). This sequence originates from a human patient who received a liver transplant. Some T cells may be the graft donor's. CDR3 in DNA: TGTGCCAGTAGTATGAGAGGGGGTTACAATGAGCAGTTCTTC. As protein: CASSMRGGYNEQFF. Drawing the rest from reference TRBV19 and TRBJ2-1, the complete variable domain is DGGITQSPKYLFRKEGQNVTLSCEQNLNHDAMYWYRQDPGQGLRLIYYSQIVNDFQKGDIAEGYSVSREKKESFPLTVTSAQKNPTAFYLCASSMRGGYNEQFFGPGTRLTVL.